The 20 T cell receptor beta chains reported below all come from one sample, sequenced in a study of T cell clonality in common variable immunodeficiency. Generated by immunoSEQ multiplex PCR, the TCRdb table keeps only in-frame clones and is missing some. The specimen has about 52,000 clones, none found just once. The sample comprised peripheral blood mononuclear cells. Source of these receptors: a person between 18 and 70 years old in good health.

In its sample, this clone was seen many times. With the read ending 3 residues before the CDR3 end, the germline J gene is used to fill in that end. This chain connects TRBV30 to TRBJ2-3, with TRBD2 matching over 8 bases. The CDR3 sequence is 15 residues long. Germline CDR1 is GTSNPN and CDR2 is SVGIG (reference sequence). J gave up 2 bases and V 0 bases, and 4 bases lay outside the gene matches. The CDR3 DNA, read in part, is TGTGCCTGGAGTGTAGGTAGCGGGAACACAGATACG. Encoded protein: CAWSVGSGNTDT. The full CDR3 sequence reads CAWSVGSGNTDTQYF.

This clone has ten or more counts. The CDR3 goes on 3 residues after the read ends, and that part is filled in from the germline J gene. V and J are TRBV18 and TRBJ1-1; TRBD1 matches 8 bases. Trimming took 3 bases from V and 4 from J; bases not matched to a gene: 10. The CDR3 is 16 amino acids. The V gene's germline CDR1 is KGHSH and CDR2 LQKENI. The part of the CDR3 DNA that was read is TGTGCCAGCTCACCTTCAGGGGGCGGGATTGGCACTGAA. Residues: CASSPSGGGIGTE. The full CDR3 is CASSPSGGGIGTEAFF. Combining the CDR3 with reference TRBV18 and TRBJ1-1 gives the whole variable domain NAGVMQNPRHLVRRRGQEARLRCSPMKGHSHVYWYRQLPEEGLKFMVYLQKENIIDESGMPKERFSAEFPKEGPSILRIQQVVRGDSAAYFCASSPSGGGIGTEAFFGQGTRLTVV.

This clone was seen at least ten times. Coverage ceases 3 residues before the CDR3 finishes, and the germline J gene fills in the end. The chain combines TRBV30 with TRBJ2-4; 10 positions agree with TRBD2. Germline loops: CDR1 GTSNPN, CDR2 SVGIG (reference sequence). The CDR3 is 18 amino acids. J was trimmed by 0 bases and V by 4 bases; bases with no gene match: 12. Incomplete CDR3 DNA: TGTGCCTGGAAAAGGGGTAGCGGGGGGATTTTAGCCAAAAACATT. It codes for CAWKRGSGGILAKNI. The full CDR3 protein is CAWKRGSGGILAKNIQYF.

In its sample, this clone was seen a few times. Read coverage stops 3 residues before the CDR3 terminus; the germline J gene supplies the remainder. The chain joins TRBV11-2 to TRBJ1-6; TRBD1 matches at 9 bases. This CDR3 comprises 14 residues. The ends lost 5 bases at V and 8 bases at J; junction bases unmatched: 4. Per the germline V gene, CDR1 is SGHAT and CDR2 is FQNNGV. The CDR3 DNA, read in part, is TGTGCCAGCAGCAGATGGGACAGGGATTCACCC. This codes for CASSRWDRDSP. The CDR3 as a whole reads CASSRWDRDSPLHF.

With respect to this clone: With the read ending 3 residues before the CDR3 end, the germline J gene is used to fill in that end. The chain recombines TRBV19 with TRBJ2-7; 7 nucleotides line up with TRBD1. This CDR3 region has 14 residues. Trimming removed 7 bases from V and 6 bases from J; junction bases left unmatched: 12. Germline V gives CDR1 LNHDA, CDR2 SQIVND (reference sequence). The CDR3 reads CASTVTGSGAEQYF. The sequenced part of the CDR3 DNA is TGTGCCAGTACCGTGACAGGGTCAGGAGCCGAG.

As regards this clone: A read error may produce the germline difference seen at one junction end. The read terminates 3 residues ahead of where the CDR3 ends, so the germline J gene completes it. This chain links TRBV5-1 with TRBJ2-3; TRBD1 or TRBD2 may be the D gene (5 bases each). The CDR3 covers 14 residues. In germline, CDR1 is SGHRS, CDR2 YFSETQ. CDR3 bases read: TGCGCCAGCAGTTTGGGGGAAGGGGCAGATACG. Translating gives CASSLGEGADT. The entire CDR3 reads CASSLGEGADTQYF.

This clone appeared many times. The CDR3 end falls 3 residues outside the read, so it is completed with the germline J gene. The rearrangement links TRBV7-3 to TRBJ2-5; 7 bases line up with TRBD1. Germline CDR1 and CDR2: SGHTA and FQGTGA. V lost 5 bases, J lost 5 bases, and 11 bases stayed unmatched. The CDR3 spans 15 residues. CDR3 in amino acids: CASSPSAQGVETQYF. The DNA read from the CDR3 is TGTGCCAGCAGCCCCTCGGCGCAGGGGGTGGAGACC.

This clone was detected ten times or more. The CDR3 end is not reached by the read, which stops 3 residues before it; the germline J gene fills it in. The chain combines TRBV20-1 with TRBJ2-1, with TRBD2 matching over 11 bases. The V and J ends lost 4 bases and 5 bases, in that order; junction bases with no gene match: 4. CDR1 and CDR2 (germline): DFQATT, SNEGSKA (reference sequence). The CDR3 is made up of 14 amino acids. CDR3 DNA, as far as it was read: TGCAGTGCTACCCCGGGACTAGCGGACAATGAG. This encodes CSATPGLADNE. The entire CDR3 protein reads CSATPGLADNEQFF.

Ten or more counts support this clone. The read stops 3 residues short of the end of the CDR3; the missing end is completed from the germline J gene. The chain links TRBV28 to TRBJ2-7; no clear D gene. The CDR3 sequence is 13 residues long. Germline CDR1 and CDR2: MDHEN and SYDVKM. V was pared by 3 bases and J by 2 bases, with 8 bases between. The CDR3 sequence: CASSFQATYEQYF. Partial CDR3 DNA: TGTGCCAGCAGTTTTCAAGCTACCTACGAG.

This clone has at least ten counts. From the germline J gene comes the end of the CDR3, since the read stops 3 residues before it. The gene calls are TRBV2 and TRBJ1-5; 7 nucleotides agree with TRBD1. Germline V gene data show CDR1 as SNHLY and CDR2 as FYNNEI. V was clipped by 6 bases and J by 3 bases; unmatched bases: 5. The CDR3 spans 14 residues. CDR3 sequence: CASRRTGNNQPQHF. Partial CDR3 DNA: TGTGCCAGCAGGAGGACAGGCAACAATCAGCCC.

This clone was seen ten or more times. The sequenced fragment ends 3 residues before the CDR3 boundary, so the rest is inferred from the germline J gene. The chain uses TRBV6-1 and TRBJ1-1; D is possibly TRBD1 (5 bases). Germline CDR1 is MNHNS and CDR2 is SASEGT. Trimming stripped 3 bases from V and 2 bases from J, with 7 bases between. The CDR3 has 13 amino acids. CDR3 in amino acids: CASSEGLNTEAFF. The DNA read from the CDR3 is TGTGCCAGCAGTGAGGGACTTAACACTGAA.

This clone was seen repeatedly, ten times or more. The CDR3 end lies 3 residues beyond the end of the read and is filled in from the germline J gene. The V call is TRBV28, the J call TRBJ2-1, with a tentative D call TRBD1 (6 bases). This CDR3 has 14 residues. Germline V gene data show CDR1 as MDHEN and CDR2 as SYDVKM. The germline V and J ends were trimmed by 4 bases and 7 bases, with 14 bases remaining between them. CDR3 amino acids: CASSSPYRGNEQFF. The part of the CDR3 DNA that was read is TGTGCCAGCAGTTCCCCCTATAGGGGGAATGAG.

This clone was observed at least ten times. The read halts 3 residues ahead of the CDR3 end, with the missing end drawn from the germline J gene. This rearrangement joins TRBV10-1 to TRBJ2-1; D perhaps matches TRBD2 (6 bases). CDR3 size: 13 residues. CDR1 and CDR2 (germline): WNHNN, SYGVQD (reference sequence). V was shortened by 5 bases and J by 3 bases, with 8 bases between the two germline ends. The DNA read from the CDR3 is TGCGCCAGCAGTCGGACTATCTACAATGAG. Protein product: CASSRTIYNE. The whole CDR3 sequence reads CASSRTIYNEQFF.

Many counts were recorded for this clone. The read halts 3 residues ahead of the CDR3 end, with the missing end drawn from the germline J gene. The chain combines TRBV19 with TRBJ2-3, with TRBD2 identical over 13 bases. Germline V gene sequence: CDR1 LNHDA, CDR2 SQIVND (reference sequence). The CDR3 covers 15 residues. V shed 9 bases, J shed 4 bases, and the junction held 7 bases outside the gene matches. Incomplete CDR3 DNA: TGTGCCAGCCGGACTAGCGGGGGATTCGCAGATACG. This gives the protein CASRTSGGFADT. The complete CDR3 reads CASRTSGGFADTQYF.

A note on this clone: The CDR3 is cut off 3 residues early in the read; its end comes from the germline J gene. This rearrangement joins TRBV6-4 to TRBJ2-3; 10 bases are a match to TRBD2. The CDR3 has 15 residues. V shed 3 bases and J 2 bases; nucleotides not matched to a gene: 2. CDR1 and CDR2 (germline): MRHNA, SNTAGT. This CDR3 reads CASSESGGATDTQYF. The sequenced CDR3 bases are TGTGCCAGCAGTGAGAGCGGGGGGGCCACAGATACG.

This clone has ten or more counts. The observed sequence ends 3 residues before the CDR3 terminus, with the missing tail filled in from the germline J gene. This chain links TRBV18 with TRBJ1-5; 10 nucleotides line up with TRBD1. V shed 6 bases, J shed 7 bases, and the junction held 15 bases outside the gene matches. Germline V gene data show CDR1 as KGHSH and CDR2 as LQKENI. The CDR3 spans 17 residues. CDR3 DNA, as far as it was read: TGTGCCAGCTCCCCTTCAGGCCCCGGACAGGGGGGACAGCCC. It codes for CASSPSGPGQGGQP. The whole CDR3 region reads CASSPSGPGQGGQPQHF.

A note on this clone: Read data end 3 residues before the CDR3 end; the end is taken from the germline J gene. The chain combines TRBV18 with TRBJ2-3; weak D call: TRBD1 (6 bases). The V gene's germline CDR1 is KGHSH and CDR2 LQKENI. The CDR3 sequence is 16 residues long. The covered CDR3 bases are TGTGCCAGCTCACCCTCCGCAGGGGAAGGGAATCAGCCG. Translation: CASSPSAGEGNQP. The CDR3 in its entirety is CASSPSAGEGNQPQYF.

This clone was observed many times. The covered CDR3 bases are TGTGCCAGCTCACCGCCGGGACAGGGGACGGAGACC. It specifies CASSPPGQGTET. The full CDR3 is CASSPPGQGTETQYF. The V call is TRBV18, the J call TRBJ2-5; 10 positions agree with TRBD1. The CDR3 end falls 3 residues outside the read, so it is completed with the germline J gene. J was trimmed by 5 bases and V by 3 bases; bases with no gene match: 6. This CDR3 is 15 amino acids long. Germline loops: CDR1 KGHSH, CDR2 LQKENI.

A word on this clone: The sequence runs out 3 residues before the end of the CDR3; the remainder is reconstructed from the germline J gene. The chain carries TRBV2 and TRBJ1-3; tentatively, D is TRBD1 (5 bases). Germline loops: CDR1 SNHLY, CDR2 FYNNEI. V was cut by 5 bases and J by 0 bases, with 8 bases left in between. This CDR3 has 14 amino acids. The CDR3 is CASSSDTSGNTIYF. CDR3 DNA (partial): TGTGCCAGCAGTTCGGACACCTCTGGAAACACC.

This clone came up many times. The read stops 3 residues short of the end of the CDR3; the missing end is completed from the germline J gene. The chain is built from TRBV10-1 and TRBJ2-3; 7 bases map to TRBD2. Germline lookup yields CDR1 WNHNN and CDR2 SYGVQD (reference sequence). The CDR3 covers 15 residues. Trimming took 5 bases from V and 6 from J; bases not matched to a gene: 11. The CDR3: CASSINSGGRDTQYF. CDR3 bases read: TGCGCCAGCAGTATTAATTCGGGGGGAAGGGATACG.